This TCR beta chain was recorded in a study of cytomegalovirus exposure and HLA in healthy donors. The study, taken as a whole, reports: Exclusion applied to some V segments, including TRBV6-2 and TRBV6-3, as they were indistinguishable.

In the PCR, 60 Vbeta and 13 Jbeta primers were used. Sequenced by immunoSEQ multiplex PCR; TCRdb stores in-frame clones only, minus some. Of roughly 90,000 clones in the sample, roughly 78% are singletons; the top ten hold roughly 4.2%. Looked up from germline, CDR1 is SGHVS and CDR2 is FNYEAQ. V dropped 5 bases and J dropped 4; count of bases not matched to a gene: 4. This CDR3 comprises 13 residues. This clone was observed a handful of times. The antigen is not known. A much larger clone differs by one base, so this may be a read error. The sequenced material came from PBMCs. The source is a woman in her forties in good health and CMV-seropositive. The chain recombines TRBV7-6 with TRBJ1-1; TRBD1 aligns across 7 bases. This chain's CDR3 is CASSRNRGTEAFF. The CDR3 DNA reads TGTGCCAGCAGCAGGAACAGGGGCACTGAAGCTTTCTTT.